This passage covers 9 T cell receptor beta chains from one sample sequenced in a study of glioma-infiltrating T cells after dendritic cell vaccination. Clones were sequenced by immunoSEQ multiplex PCR, and TCRdb holds only the in-frame ones, with some missing. The sample has 90,000 or so clones, approximately 81% seen once. Sequencing was performed on blood, taken before dendritic cell vaccination. Receptors were obtained from a human donor with glioblastoma.

V gene TRBV6-5 combines with J gene TRBJ2-7; D may be TRBD2 (6 bases). This CDR3 is 15 amino acids long. V was trimmed by 8 bases and J by 0 bases, leaving 17 bases between them. In germline, CDR1 is MNHEY, CDR2 SVGAGI. In nucleotides, the CDR3 is TGTGCCAGCTGCGCCCTAGCGAAAAGCTCCTACGAGCAGTACTTC. Protein sequence: CASCALAKSSYEQYF.

The V gene is TRBV12-5, the J gene TRBJ2-3; D gene uncertain. The CDR3 length is 11 residues. Trimming took 5 bases from V and 3 from J, leaving 3 bases between them. Germline V gene lookup returns CDR1 LGHNT and CDR2 FRNRAP. CDR3 residues: CASGRTDTQYF. CDR3 coding DNA: TGTGCTAGTGGTCGGACAGATACGCAGTATTTT.

This clone was observed a handful of times. CDR3 in amino acids: CASLSESSYEQYF. The CDR3 region has the DNA TGTGCCAGCCTCTCGGAGAGCTCCTACGAGCAGTACTTC. This chain links TRBV2 with TRBJ2-7; D gene unclear. The CDR3 has 13 amino acids. CDR1 SNHLY and CDR2 FYNNEI come from the germline V gene. V gave up 8 bases and J gave up 0 bases, with 11 bases separating them. Combining the CDR3 with reference TRBV2 and TRBJ2-7 gives the whole variable domain EPEVTQTPSHQVTQMGQEVILRCVPISNHLYFYWYRQILGQKVEFLVSFYNNEISEKSEIFDDQFSVERPDGSNFTLKIRSTKLEDSAMYFCASLSESSYEQYFGPGTRLTVT.

The DNA of the CDR3 is TGTGCCATCAGTCAGGGGTTGAACACTGAAGCTTTCTTT. This encodes CAISQGLNTEAFF. The chain has TRBV10-3 and TRBJ1-1; D perhaps matches TRBD1 (6 bases). This CDR3 spans 13 amino acids. V was pared by 5 bases and J by 0 bases, with 7 bases between. Germline CDR1 is ENHRY and CDR2 is SYGVKD.

This chain uses TRBV14 with TRBJ1-6, with D possibly TRBD1 on 6 matching bases. Germline V gives CDR1 SGHDN, CDR2 FVKESK. Between the trimmed V and J ends, which lost 4 bases and 7 bases, there was a span of 11 bases. The CDR3 contains 14 residues. CDR3 sequence reads: CASSLGQKNSPLHF. CDR3 in DNA: TGTGCCAGCAGCCTCGGACAGAAGAATTCACCCCTCCACTTT.

The chain joins TRBV30 to TRBJ1-3; D may be TRBD1 (5 bases). V shed 3 bases and J shed 3 bases, with 24 bases lying between them. This CDR3 spans 18 amino acids. CDR1 and CDR2 from the germline V gene are GTSNPN and SVGIG (reference sequence). In nucleotides, the CDR3 is TGTGCCTGGAGCCGGAGGGGAACCGGTCTTCAGATTGGAAACACCATATATTTT. Translation: CAWSRRGTGLQIGNTIYF.

The chain recombines TRBV6-5 with TRBJ2-7; weak D call: TRBD2 (7 bases). Trimming removed 8 bases from V and 2 bases from J, with 16 bases in between. The CDR3 is 14 amino acids. Germline lookup yields CDR1 MNHEY and CDR2 SVGAGI. The CDR3 loop reads CASLLGGAAYEQYF. As DNA, the CDR3 is TGTGCCAGCCTACTAGGGGGGGCAGCCTACGAGCAGTACTTC.

The chain employs TRBV4-2 and TRBJ2-7; 16 bases fit TRBD2. The CDR3 length is 17 residues. Trimming removed 3 bases from V and 7 bases from J; junction bases left unmatched: 9. Looked up from germline, CDR1 is LGHNA and CDR2 is YNFKEQ. The CDR3, as DNA: TGTGCCAGCAGCCATCCGGGACTAGCGGGGGGGCCTCAAGAGCAGTACTTC. Translated: CASSHPGLAGGPQEQYF.

This chain links TRBV15 with TRBJ1-5; no reliable D call. The CDR3 covers 16 residues. The V end was cut by 5 bases, the J end by 6 bases, with 20 bases between. Germline V gene data show CDR1 as LNHNV and CDR2 as YYDKDF (reference sequence). CDR3 DNA: TGTGCCACCAGCCCTACTGGGTCGGGTTATGGTCAGCCCCAGCATTTT. This sequence encodes CATSPTGSGYGQPQHF.